This T cell receptor beta chain comes out of a study of blood T cell repertoires in COVID-19. Study details: Samples came from the United States, Italy and Spain, spanning acute and convalescent COVID-19. T cells, B-cell-depleted T cells, or PBMCs provided the cDNA or gDNA that served as material.

Study processing details: For nucleated cells, counts were estimated from reference gene primer amplification. Some clones are missing from TCRdb's copy, which holds only in-frame ones; the method was immunoSEQ multiplex PCR. D and trimming were read from the DNA, whereas the V and J calls and clone size are those reported in that table. Of 210,000 or so clones listed, approximately 79% were seen once; the top ten hold approximately 13%. Trimming stripped 2 bases from V and 2 bases from J, with 6 bases between. This CDR3 is built from 13 residues. The germline V gene encodes CDR1 PRHDT and CDR2 FYEKMQ (reference sequence). This clone came up a few times.

Sequenced material: peripheral blood. V is TRBV13 and J is TRBJ1-2; D is perhaps TRBD1 (5 bases). The clonotype comes from a man in his fifties or sixties who had recovered from COVID-19. The CDR3 nucleotides read TGTGCCAGCAGCTTAAGGGGCAACTATGGCTACACCTTC. It yields the protein CASSLRGNYGYTF.